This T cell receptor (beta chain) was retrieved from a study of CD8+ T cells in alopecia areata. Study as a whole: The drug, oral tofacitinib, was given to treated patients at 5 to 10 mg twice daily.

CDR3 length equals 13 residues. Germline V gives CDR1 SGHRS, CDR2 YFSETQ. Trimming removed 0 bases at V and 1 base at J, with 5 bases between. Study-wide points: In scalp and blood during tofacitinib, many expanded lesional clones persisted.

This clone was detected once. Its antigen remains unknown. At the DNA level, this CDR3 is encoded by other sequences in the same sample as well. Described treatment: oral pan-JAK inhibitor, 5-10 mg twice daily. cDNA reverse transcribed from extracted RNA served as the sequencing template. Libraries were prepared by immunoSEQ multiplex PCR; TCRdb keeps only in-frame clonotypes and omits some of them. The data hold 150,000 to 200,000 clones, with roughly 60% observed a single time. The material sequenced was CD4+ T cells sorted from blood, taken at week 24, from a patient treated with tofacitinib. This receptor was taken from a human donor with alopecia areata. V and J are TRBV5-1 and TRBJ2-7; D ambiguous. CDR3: CASSLGQSYEQYF. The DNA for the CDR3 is TGCGCCAGCAGCTTGGGGCAGTCCTACGAGCAGTACTTC.